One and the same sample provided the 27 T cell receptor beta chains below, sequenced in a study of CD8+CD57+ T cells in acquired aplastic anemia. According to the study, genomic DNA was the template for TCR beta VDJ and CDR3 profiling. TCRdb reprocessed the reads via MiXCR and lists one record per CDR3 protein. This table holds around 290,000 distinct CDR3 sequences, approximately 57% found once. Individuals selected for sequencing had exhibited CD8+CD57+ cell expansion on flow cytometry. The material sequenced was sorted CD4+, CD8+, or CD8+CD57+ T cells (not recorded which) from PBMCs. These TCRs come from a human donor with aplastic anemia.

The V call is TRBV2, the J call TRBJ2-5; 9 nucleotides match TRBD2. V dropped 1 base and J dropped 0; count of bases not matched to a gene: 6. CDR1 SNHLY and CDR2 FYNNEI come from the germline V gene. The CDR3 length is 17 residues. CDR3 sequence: CASSEGLAVEYQETQYF. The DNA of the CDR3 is TGTGCCAGCAGTGAAGGACTAGCGGTTGAGTACCAAGAGACCCAGTACTTC.

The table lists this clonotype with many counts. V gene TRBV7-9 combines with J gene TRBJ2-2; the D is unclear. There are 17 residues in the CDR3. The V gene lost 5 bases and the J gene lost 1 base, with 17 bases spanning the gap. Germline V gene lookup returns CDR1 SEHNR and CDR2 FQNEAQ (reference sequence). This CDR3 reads CASSAAGTSGNTGELFF. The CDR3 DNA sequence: TGTGCCAGCAGCGCAGCAGGAACCTCCGGGAACACCGGGGAGCTGTTTTTT.

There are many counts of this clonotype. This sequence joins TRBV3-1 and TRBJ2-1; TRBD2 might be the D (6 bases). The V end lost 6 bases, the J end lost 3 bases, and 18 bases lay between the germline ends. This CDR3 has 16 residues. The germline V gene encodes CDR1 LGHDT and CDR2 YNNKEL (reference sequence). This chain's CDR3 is CASRRTGLKFYNEQFF. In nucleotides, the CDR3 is TGTGCCAGCAGGCGTACCGGACTAAAGTTCTACAATGAGCAGTTCTTC.

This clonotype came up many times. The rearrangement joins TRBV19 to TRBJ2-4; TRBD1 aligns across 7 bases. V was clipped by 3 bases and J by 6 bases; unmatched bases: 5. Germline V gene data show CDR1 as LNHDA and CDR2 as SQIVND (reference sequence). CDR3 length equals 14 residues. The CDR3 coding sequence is TGTGCCAGTAGTATTGGGACAGAGGGAAACATTCAGTACTTC. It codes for CASSIGTEGNIQYF.

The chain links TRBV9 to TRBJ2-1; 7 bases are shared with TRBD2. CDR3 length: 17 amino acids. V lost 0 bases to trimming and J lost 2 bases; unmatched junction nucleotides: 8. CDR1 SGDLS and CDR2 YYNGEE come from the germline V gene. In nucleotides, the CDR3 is TGTGCCAGCAGCGTAGAGGCTAGCGGACTCACCTACAATGAGCAGTTCTTC. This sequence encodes CASSVEASGLTYNEQFF.

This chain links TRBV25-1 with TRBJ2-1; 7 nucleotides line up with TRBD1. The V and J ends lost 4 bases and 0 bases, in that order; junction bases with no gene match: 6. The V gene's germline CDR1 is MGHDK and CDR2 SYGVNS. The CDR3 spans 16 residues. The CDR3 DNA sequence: TGTGCCAGCAGTGCCTATACAGGGGCCTCCTACAATGAGCAGTTCTTC. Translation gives CASSAYTGASYNEQFF.

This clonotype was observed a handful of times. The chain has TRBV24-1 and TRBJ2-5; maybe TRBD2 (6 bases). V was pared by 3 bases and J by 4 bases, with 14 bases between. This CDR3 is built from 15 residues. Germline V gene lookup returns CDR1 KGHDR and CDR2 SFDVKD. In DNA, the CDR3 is TGTGCCACCAGTGATCTTACGGGAGTAAGAGAGACCCAGTACTTC. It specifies CATSDLTGVRETQYF.

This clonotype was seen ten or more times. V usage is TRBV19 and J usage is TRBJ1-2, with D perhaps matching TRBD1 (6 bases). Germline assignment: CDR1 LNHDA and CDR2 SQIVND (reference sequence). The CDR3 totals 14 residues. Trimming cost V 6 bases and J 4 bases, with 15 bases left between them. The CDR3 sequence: CASSQRGGPYGYTF. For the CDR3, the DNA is TGTGCCAGTAGCCAAAGGGGGGGACCCTATGGCTACACCTTC.

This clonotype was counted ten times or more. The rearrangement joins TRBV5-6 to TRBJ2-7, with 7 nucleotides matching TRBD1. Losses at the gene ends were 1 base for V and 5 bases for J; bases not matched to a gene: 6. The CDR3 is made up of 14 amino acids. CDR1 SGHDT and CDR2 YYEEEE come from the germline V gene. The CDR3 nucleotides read TGTGCCAGCAGCTTGTTCCCAGGGGGTGACGAGCAGTACTTC. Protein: CASSLFPGGDEQYF. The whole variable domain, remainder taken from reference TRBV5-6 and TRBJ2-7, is DAGVTQSPTHLIKTRGQQVTLRCSPKSGHDTVSWYQQALGQGPQFIFQYYEEEERQRGNFPDRFSGHQFPNYSSELNVNALLLGDSALYLCASSLFPGGDEQYFGPGTRLTVT.

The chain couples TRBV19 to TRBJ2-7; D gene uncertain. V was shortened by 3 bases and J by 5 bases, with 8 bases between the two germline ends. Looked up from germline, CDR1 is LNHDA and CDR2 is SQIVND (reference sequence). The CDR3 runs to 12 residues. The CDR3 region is CASSISIHEQYF. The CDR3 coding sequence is TGTGCCAGTAGTATCTCCATCCACGAGCAGTACTTC.

This CDR3 is CSAGQRVAFF. In DNA form, the CDR3 reads TGCAGTGCCGGACAGAGGGTGGCTTTCTTT. The V call is TRBV20-1, the J call TRBJ1-1; a weak D match, TRBD1 (6 bases). V was pared by 6 bases and J by 11 bases, with 13 bases between. This CDR3 has 10 residues. The germline gives CDR1 DFQATT, CDR2 SNEGSKA (reference sequence).

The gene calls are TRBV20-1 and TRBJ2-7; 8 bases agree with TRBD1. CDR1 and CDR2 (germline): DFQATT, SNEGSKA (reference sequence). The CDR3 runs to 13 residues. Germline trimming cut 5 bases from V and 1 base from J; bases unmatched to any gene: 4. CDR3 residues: CSAQDRVSYEQYF. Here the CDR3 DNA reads TGCAGTGCTCAGGACAGGGTATCCTACGAGCAGTACTTC.

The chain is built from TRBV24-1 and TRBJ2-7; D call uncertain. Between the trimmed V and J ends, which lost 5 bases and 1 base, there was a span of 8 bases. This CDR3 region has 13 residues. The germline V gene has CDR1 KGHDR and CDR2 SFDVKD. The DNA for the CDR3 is TGTGCCACCAGTGTTGGCGGTTCCTACGAGCAGTACTTC. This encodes CATSVGGSYEQYF.

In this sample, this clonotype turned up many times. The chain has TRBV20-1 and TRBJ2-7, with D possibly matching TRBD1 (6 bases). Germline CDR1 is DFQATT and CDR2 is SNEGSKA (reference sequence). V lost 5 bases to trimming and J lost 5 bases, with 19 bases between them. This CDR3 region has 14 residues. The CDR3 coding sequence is TGCAGTGCTCAAAAGGTTACAGGGTTCAACGAGCAGTACTTC. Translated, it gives CSAQKVTGFNEQYF.

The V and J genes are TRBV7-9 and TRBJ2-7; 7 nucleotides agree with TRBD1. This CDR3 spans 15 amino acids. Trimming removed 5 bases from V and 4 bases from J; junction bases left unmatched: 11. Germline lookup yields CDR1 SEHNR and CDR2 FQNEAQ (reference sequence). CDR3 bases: TGTGCCAGCAGCCCCCGACAGGGATCAGCGTACGAGCAGTACTTC. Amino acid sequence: CASSPRQGSAYEQYF.

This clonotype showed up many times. CDR3 amino acids: CASDSGRPYEQYF. The CDR3 DNA follows: TGTGCCAGCGATTCGGGTCGTCCGTACGAGCAGTACTTC. The V gene is TRBV2, the J gene TRBJ2-7; D not certain. In germline, CDR1 is SNHLY, CDR2 FYNNEI. There are 13 residues in the CDR3. Trimming left V 8 bases short and J 4 bases short, with 15 bases between.

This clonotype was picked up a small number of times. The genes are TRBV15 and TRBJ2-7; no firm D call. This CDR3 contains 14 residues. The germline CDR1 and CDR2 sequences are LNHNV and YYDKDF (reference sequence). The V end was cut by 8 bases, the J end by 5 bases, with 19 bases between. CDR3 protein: CATGSGRQLNEQYF. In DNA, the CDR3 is TGTGCCACCGGGTCGGGTAGGCAACTTAACGAGCAGTACTTC.

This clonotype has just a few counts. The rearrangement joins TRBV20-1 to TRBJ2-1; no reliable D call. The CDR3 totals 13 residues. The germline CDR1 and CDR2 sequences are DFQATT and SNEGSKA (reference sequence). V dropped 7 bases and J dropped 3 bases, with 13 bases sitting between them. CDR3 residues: CSEKGLVYNEQFF. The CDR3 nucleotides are TGCAGTGAAAAGGGTCTTGTCTACAATGAGCAGTTCTTC.

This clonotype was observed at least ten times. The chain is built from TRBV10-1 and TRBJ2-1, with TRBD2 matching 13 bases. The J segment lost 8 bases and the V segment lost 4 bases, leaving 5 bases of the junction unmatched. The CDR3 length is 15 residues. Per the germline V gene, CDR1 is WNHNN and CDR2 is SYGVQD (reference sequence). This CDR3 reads CASSAGTSGIDEQFF. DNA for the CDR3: TGCGCCAGCAGTGCCGGGACTAGCGGGATCGATGAGCAGTTCTTC.

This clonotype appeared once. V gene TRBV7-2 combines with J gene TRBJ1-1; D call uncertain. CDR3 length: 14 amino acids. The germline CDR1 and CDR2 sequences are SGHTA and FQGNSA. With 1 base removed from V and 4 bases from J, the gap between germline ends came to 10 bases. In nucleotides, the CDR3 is TGTGCCAGCAGCTTAGACCGGCTGTCCACTGAAGCTTTCTTT. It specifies CASSLDRLSTEAFF.

The CDR3 DNA sequence: TGCAGTGCTAGAAACGTGGCCTACGAGCAGTACTTC. It encodes CSARNVAYEQYF. The J gene is TRBJ2-7, the V gene TRBV20-1; no firm D call. CDR1 is DFQATT, CDR2 SNEGSKA, per germline (reference sequence). The CDR3 contains 12 residues. V lost 2 bases, J lost 2 bases, and 7 bases lay in between.

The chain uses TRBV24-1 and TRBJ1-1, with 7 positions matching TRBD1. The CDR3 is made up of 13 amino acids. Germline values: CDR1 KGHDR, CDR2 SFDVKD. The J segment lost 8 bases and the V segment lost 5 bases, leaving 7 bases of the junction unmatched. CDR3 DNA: TGTGCCACCAGTGGTCTTCCGGGACAGGAAGCTTTCTTT. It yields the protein CATSGLPGQEAFF.

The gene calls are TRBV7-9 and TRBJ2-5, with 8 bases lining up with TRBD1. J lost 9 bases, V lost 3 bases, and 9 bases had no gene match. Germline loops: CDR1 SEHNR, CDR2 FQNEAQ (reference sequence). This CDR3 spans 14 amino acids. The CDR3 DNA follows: TGTGCCAGCAGCTTCGGGACAGGCAATCAGCCCCAGTACTTC. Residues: CASSFGTGNQPQYF.

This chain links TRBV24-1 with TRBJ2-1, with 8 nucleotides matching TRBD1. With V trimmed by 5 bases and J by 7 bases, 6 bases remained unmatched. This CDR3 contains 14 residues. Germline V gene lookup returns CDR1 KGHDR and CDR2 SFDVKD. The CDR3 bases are TGTGCCACCAGTGCTAGGACAGGGTATAATGAGCAGTTCTTC. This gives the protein CATSARTGYNEQFF.

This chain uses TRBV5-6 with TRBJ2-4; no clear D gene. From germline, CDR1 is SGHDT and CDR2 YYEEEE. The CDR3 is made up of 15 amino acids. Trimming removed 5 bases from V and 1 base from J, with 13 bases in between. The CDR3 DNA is TGTGCCAGCAGGGCAGAACGTGGGGCCAAAAACATTCAGTACTTC. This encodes CASRAERGAKNIQYF.

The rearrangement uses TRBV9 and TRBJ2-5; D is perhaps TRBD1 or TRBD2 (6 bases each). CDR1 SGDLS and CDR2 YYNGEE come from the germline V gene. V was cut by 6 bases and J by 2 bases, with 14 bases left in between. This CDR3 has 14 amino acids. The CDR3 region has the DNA TGTGCCAGCACCTCAACAGGGACTCAAGAGACCCAGTACTTC. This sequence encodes CASTSTGTQETQYF.

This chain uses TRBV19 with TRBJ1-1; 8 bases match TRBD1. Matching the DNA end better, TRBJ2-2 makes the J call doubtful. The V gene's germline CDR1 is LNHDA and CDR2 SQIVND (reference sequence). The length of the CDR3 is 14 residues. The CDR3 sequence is CASRPQGAGGELFF. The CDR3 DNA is TGTGCCAGTAGGCCCCAGGGGGCCGGCGGGGAGCTGTTTTTT.